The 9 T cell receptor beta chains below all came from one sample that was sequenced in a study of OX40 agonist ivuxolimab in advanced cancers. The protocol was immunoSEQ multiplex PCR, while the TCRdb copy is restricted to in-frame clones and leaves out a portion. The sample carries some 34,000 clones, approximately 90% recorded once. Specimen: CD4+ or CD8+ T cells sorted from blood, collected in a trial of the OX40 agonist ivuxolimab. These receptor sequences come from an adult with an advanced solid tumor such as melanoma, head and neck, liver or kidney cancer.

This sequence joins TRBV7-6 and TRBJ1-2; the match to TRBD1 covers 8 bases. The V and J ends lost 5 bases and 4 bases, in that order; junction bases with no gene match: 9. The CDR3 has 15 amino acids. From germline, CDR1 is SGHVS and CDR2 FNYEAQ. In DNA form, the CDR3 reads TGTGCCAGCAGCCCTGGACAGGGTGTCGTCTATGGCTACACCTTC. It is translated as CASSPGQGVVYGYTF.

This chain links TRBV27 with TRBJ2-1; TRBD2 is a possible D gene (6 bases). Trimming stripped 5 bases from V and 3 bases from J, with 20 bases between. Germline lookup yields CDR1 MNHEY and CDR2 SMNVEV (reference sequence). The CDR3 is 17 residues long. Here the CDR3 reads CASSPRDSWRVYNEQFF. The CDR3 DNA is TGTGCCAGCAGTCCTCGGGACTCCTGGAGGGTCTACAATGAGCAGTTCTTC.

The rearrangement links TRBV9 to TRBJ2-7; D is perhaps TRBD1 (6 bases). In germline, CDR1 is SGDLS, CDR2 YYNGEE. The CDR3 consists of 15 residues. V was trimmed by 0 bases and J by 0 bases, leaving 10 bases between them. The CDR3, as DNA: TGTGCCAGCAGCGTAGGGGCAGGGGACTCCTACGAGCAGTACTTC. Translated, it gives CASSVGAGDSYEQYF.

CDR3: CASIKFNEKLFF. As DNA, the CDR3 is TGTGCCAGCATTAAATTTAATGAAAAACTGTTTTTT. V and J are TRBV21-1 and TRBJ1-4. TRBV21-1 is annotated as a pseudogene. The CDR3 extends over 12 amino acids.

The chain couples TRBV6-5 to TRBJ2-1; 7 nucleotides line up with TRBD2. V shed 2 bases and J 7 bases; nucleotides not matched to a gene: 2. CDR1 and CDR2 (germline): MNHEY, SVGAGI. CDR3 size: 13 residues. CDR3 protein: CASSYGRENEQFF. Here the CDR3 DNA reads TGTGCCAGCAGTTACGGGAGGGAAAATGAGCAGTTCTTC.

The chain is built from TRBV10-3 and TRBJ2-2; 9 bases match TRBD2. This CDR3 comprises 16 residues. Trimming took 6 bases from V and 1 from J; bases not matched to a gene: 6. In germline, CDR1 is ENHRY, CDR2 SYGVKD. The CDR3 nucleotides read TGTGCCATCAGCTCGACTAGCGGAGAGAACACCGGGGAGCTGTTTTTT. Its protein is CAISSTSGENTGELFF.

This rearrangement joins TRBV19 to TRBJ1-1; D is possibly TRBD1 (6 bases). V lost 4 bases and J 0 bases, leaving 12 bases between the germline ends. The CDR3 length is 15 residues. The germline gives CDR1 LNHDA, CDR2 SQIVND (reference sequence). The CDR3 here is CASSRGRGLNTEAFF. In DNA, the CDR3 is TGTGCCAGTAGTAGGGGCAGGGGATTGAACACTGAAGCTTTCTTT.

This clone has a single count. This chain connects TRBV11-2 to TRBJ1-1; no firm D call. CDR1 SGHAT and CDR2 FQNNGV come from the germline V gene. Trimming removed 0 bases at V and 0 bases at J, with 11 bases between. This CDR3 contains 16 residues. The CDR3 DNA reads TGTGCCAGCAGCTTAGATCAGGAGGTTGTGAACACTGAAGCTTTCTTT. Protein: CASSLDQEVVNTEAFF.

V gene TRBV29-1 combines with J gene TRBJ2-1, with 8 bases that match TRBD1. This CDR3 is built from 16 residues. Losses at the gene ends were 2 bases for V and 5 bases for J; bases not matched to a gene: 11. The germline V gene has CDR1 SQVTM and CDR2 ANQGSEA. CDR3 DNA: TGCAGCGTTGAAAAACGGGACAGGCGACTTAACAATGAGCAGTTCTTC. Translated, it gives CSVEKRDRRLNNEQFF.